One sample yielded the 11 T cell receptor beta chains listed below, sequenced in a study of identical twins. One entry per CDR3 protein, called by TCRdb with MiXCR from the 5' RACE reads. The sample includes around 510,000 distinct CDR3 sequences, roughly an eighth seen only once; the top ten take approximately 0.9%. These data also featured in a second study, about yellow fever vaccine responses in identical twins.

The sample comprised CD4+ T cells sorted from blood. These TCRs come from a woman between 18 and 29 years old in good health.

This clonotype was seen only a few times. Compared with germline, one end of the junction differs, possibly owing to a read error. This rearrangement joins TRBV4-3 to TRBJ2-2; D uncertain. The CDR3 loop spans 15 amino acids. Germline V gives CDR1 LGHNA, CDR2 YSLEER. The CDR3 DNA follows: TGCGCCAGCAGCAAAGAAGGCCTGGGGTCCGGGGAGCTGTTTTTT. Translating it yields CASSKEGLGSGELFF.

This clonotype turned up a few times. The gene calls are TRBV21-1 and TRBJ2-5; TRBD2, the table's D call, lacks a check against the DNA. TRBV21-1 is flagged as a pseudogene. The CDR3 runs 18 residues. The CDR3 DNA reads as TGTGCCAGCAGCAATTTTAGGCCACTAGCGGGAGTCCAAGAGACCCAGTACTTC. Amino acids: CASSNFRPLAGVQETQYF.

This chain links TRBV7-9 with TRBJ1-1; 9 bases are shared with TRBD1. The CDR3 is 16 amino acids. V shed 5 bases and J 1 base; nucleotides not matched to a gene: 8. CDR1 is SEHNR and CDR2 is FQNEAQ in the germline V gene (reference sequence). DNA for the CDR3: TGTGCCAGCAGCCCGGCGAAGACAGGGGGGAACACTGAAGCTTTCTTT. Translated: CASSPAKTGGNTEAFF.

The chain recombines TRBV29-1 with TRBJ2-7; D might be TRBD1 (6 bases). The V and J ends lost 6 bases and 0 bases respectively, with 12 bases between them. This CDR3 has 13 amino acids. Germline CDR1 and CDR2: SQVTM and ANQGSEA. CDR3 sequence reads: CSVPGTSSYEQYF. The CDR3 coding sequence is TGCAGCGTCCCCGGGACAAGCTCCTACGAGCAGTACTTC.

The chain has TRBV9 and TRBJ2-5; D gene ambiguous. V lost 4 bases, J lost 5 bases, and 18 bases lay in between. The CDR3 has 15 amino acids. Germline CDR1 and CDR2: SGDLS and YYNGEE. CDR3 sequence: CASSPTGSYPETQYF. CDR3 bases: TGTGCCAGCAGCCCGACCGGGTCTTACCCTGAGACCCAGTACTTC.

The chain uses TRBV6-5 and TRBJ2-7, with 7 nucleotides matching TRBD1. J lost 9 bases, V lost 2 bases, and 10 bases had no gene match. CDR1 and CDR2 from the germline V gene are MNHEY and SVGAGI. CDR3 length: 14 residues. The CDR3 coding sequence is TGTGCCAGCAGTTACAATACGGGACAGCTTGGGCAGTACTTC. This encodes CASSYNTGQLGQYF.

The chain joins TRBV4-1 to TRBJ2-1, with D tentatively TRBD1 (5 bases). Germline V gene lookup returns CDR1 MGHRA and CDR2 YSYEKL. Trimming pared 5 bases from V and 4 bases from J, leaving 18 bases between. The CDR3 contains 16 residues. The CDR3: CASSLKALDTYNEQFF. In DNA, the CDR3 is TGCGCCAGCAGCTTAAAGGCACTGGACACTTACAATGAGCAGTTCTTC.

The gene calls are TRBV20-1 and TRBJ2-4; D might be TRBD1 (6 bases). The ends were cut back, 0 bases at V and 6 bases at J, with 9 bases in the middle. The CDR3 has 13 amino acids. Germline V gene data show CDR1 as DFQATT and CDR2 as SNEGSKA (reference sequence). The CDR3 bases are TGCAGTGCTAGAGAGGGGGCAGTAAACATTCAGTACTTC. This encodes CSAREGAVNIQYF.

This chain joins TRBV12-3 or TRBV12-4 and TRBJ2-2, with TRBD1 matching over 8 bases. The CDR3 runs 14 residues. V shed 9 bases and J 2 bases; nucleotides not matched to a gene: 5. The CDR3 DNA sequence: TGTGCCAGTCAGGGGGCAAGAAACACCGGGGAGCTGTTTTTT. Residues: CASQGARNTGELFF.

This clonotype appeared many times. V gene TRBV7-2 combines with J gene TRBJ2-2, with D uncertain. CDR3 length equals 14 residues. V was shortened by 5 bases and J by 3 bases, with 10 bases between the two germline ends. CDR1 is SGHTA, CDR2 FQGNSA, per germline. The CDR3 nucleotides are TGTGCCAGCAGCCGAGAAAGGGACACCGGGGAGCTGTTTTTT. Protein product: CASSRERDTGELFF.

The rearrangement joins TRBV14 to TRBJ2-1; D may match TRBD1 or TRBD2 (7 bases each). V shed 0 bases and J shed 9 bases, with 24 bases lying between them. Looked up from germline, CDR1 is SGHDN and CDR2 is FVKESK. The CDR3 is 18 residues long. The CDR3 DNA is TGTGCCAGCAGCCAAGAGTTGGGGGGGGACAGACGGTACGGTGAGCAGTTCTTC. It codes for CASSQELGGDRRYGEQFF.